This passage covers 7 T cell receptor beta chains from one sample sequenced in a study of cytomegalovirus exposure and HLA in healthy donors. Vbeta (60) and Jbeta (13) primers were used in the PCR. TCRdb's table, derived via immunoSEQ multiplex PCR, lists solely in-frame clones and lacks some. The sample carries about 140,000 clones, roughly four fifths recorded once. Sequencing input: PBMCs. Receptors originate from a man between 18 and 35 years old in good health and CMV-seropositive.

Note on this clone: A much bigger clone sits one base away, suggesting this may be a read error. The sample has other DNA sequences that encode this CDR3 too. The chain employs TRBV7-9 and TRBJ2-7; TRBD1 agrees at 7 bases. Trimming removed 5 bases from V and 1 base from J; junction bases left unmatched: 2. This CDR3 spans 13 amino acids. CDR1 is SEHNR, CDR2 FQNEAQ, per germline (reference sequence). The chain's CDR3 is CASSPGQSYEQYF. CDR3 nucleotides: TGTGCCAGCAGCCCGGGACAGTCCTACGAGCAGTACTTC.

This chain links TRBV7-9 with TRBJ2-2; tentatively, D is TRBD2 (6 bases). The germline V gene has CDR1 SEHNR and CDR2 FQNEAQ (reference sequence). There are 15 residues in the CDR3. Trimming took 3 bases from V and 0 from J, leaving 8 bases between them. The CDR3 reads CASSFLASNTGELFF. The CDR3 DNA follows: TGTGCCAGCAGCTTCCTAGCGTCGAACACCGGGGAGCTGTTTTTT.

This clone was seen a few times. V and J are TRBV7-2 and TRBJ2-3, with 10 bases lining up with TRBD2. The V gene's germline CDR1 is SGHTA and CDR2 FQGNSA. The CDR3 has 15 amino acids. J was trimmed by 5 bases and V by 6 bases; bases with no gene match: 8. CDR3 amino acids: CASSRSGRAGDTQYF. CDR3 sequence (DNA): TGTGCCAGCAGTCGAAGCGGGAGGGCAGGAGATACGCAGTATTTT.

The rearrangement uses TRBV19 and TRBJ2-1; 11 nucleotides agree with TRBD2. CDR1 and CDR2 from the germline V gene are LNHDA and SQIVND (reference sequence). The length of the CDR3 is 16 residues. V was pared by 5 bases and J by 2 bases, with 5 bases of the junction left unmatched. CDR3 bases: TGTGCCAGTAGTCCACTAGCGGGAGAAGCCTACAATGAGCAGTTCTTC. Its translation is CASSPLAGEAYNEQFF.

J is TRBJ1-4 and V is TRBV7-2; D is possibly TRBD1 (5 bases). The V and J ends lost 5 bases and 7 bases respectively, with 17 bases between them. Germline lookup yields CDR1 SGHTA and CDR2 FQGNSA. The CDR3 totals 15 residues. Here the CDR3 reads CASSPQKGGTEKLFF. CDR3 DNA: TGTGCCAGCAGCCCACAAAAGGGAGGGACTGAAAAACTGTTTTTT.

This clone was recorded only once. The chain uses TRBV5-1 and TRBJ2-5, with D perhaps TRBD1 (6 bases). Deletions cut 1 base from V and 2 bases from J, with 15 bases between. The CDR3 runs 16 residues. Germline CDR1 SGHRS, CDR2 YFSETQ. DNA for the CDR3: TGCGCCAGCAGCTTGATACCGGGACAAACTCAAGAGACCCAGTACTTC. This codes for CASSLIPGQTQETQYF.

In nucleotides, the CDR3 is TGTGCCAGCACCGCCGGGACAGGGTGGGCAGATACGCAGTATTTT. It codes for CASTAGTGWADTQYF. The V and J genes are TRBV6-6 and TRBJ2-3; 9 nucleotides match TRBD1. With 7 bases clipped from V and 4 bases from J, the junction kept 9 bases outside the gene matches. CDR3 length: 15 residues. From germline, CDR1 is MNHNY and CDR2 SVGAGI (reference sequence).